These T cell receptor beta chains were read from a single sample in a study of T cell responses to AZD1222 COVID-19 vaccine. TCRdb keeps only in-frame clones here, not all; method: immunoSEQ multiplex PCR. The table records roughly 85,000 clones, approximately 85% of them present only once. The sample consisted of peripheral blood, taken on day 0 of MenACWY control vaccination. The origin of the receptors is an adult in good health. The CDR3 runs from the conserved cysteine through the conserved F or W. The D gene is left open where the match is weak. A clone size is listed for some rows: how often the clone was seen (once, few, many), or a class if it is expanded.

CDR3	DNA	size	D	J	V
CSVVGSSYEQYF	TGCAGCGTTGTCGGGAGCTCCTACGAGCAGTACTTC	.	.	TRBJ2-7	TRBV29-1
CATGATANTGELFF	TGTGCCACAGGGGCCACAGCTAACACCGGGGAGCTGTTTTTT	.	.	TRBJ2-2	TRBV19
CASKKGIGDQPQHF	TGTGCCAGCAAAAAAGGTATTGGGGATCAGCCCCAGCATTTT	.	.	TRBJ1-5	TRBV6-5
CASSLEVGELFF	TGTGCCAGCAGCTTAGAGGTGGGGGAGCTGTTTTTT	.	.	TRBJ2-2	TRBV7-2
CASSESDRIHEQYF	TGTGCCAGCAGTGAATCAGACAGGATCCACGAGCAGTACTTC	.	.	TRBJ2-7	TRBV25-1
CASSARLDGYTF	TGTGCCAGCAGCGCAAGACTCGATGGCTACACCTTC	.	.	TRBJ1-2	TRBV7-9
CASSARLAGTTDTQYF	TGTGCCAGCAGCGCCCGACTAGCGGGGACGACAGATACGCAGTATTTT	.	TRBD2	TRBJ2-3	TRBV9
CATSRDRGPGDYYGYTF	TGTGCCACCAGCAGAGATCGTGGCCCAGGGGACTACTATGGCTACACCTTC	.	.	TRBJ1-2	TRBV15
CASSLYRPGTLIPTVQQGNYGYTF	TGTGCCAGCAGCCTCTATCGGCCCGGCACCTTAATTCCCACTGTCCAACAGGGGAACTATGGCTACACCTTC	few	TRBD1	TRBJ1-2	TRBV7-8
CASRIVNTGELFF	TGTGCCAGCAGGATTGTGAACACCGGGGAGCTGTTTTTT	.	.	TRBJ2-2	TRBV27
CASSNGEDMNTEAFF	TGTGCCAGCAGCAATGGAGAGGACATGAACACTGAAGCTTTCTTT	.	.	TRBJ1-1	TRBV21-1
CATSGRDALDTQYF	TGTGCCACCAGCGGCCGGGACGCCTTAGATACGCAGTATTTT	.	.	TRBJ2-3	TRBV15
CASSLAAGTGELFF	TGCGCCAGCAGCTTGGCGGCGGGGACCGGGGAGCTGTTTTTT	.	.	TRBJ2-2	TRBV5-1
CSVRTLGGGGEKLFF	TGCAGCGTTCGCACTTTAGGGGGCGGGGGTGAAAAACTGTTTTTT	.	TRBD1	TRBJ1-4	TRBV29-1
CAWRNLLAGESYEQYF	TGTGCCTGGAGGAACCTACTAGCGGGGGAGTCCTACGAGCAGTACTTC	.	TRBD2	TRBJ2-7	TRBV30
CASSLAVFTDTQYF	TGCGCCAGCAGCTTGGCCGTCTTCACAGATACGCAGTATTTT	.	.	TRBJ2-3	TRBV5-1
CASSSLGTSTDTQYF	TGTGCCAGCAGCTCCCTCGGGACTAGCACAGATACGCAGTATTTT	.	.	TRBJ2-3	TRBV7-9
CASSIRDNYEQYF	TGTGCCAGCAGTATTCGGGACAACTACGAGCAGTACTTC	.	.	TRBJ2-7	TRBV2
CASSSDPDTQYF	TGTGCCAGCAGCTCAGACCCAGATACGCAGTATTTT	.	.	TRBJ2-3	TRBV5-4
CASMRGGEETQYF	TGTGCCAGCATGAGAGGGGGGGAAGAGACCCAGTACTTC	.	.	TRBJ2-5	TRBV6-5